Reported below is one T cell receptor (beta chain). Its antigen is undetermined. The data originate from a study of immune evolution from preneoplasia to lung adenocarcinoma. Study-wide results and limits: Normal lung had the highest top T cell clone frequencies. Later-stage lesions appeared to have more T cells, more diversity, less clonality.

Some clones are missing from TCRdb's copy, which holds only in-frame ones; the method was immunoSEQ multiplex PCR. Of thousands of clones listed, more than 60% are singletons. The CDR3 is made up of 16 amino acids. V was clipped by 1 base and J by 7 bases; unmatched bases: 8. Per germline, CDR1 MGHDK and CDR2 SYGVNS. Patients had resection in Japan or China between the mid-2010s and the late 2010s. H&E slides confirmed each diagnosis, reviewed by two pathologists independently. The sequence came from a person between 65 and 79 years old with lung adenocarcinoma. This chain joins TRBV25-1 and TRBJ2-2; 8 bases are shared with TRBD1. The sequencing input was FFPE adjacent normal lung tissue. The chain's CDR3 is CASSELGQGQNGELFF. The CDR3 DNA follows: TGTGCCAGCAGTGAATTAGGACAGGGTCAAAACGGGGAGCTGTTTTTT.